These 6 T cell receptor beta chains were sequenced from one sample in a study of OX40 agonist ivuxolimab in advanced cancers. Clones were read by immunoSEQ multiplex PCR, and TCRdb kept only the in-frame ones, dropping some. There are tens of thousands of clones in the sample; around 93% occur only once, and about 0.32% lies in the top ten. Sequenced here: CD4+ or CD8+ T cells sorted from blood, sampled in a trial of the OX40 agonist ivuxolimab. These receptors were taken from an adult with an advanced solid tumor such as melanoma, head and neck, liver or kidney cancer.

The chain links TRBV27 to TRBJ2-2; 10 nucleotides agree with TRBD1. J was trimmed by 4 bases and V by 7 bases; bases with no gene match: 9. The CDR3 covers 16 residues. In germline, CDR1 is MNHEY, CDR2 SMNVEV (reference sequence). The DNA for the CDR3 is TGTGCCAGCATCTTAGAGACAGGGGGCCCCACCGGGGAGCTGTTTTTT. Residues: CASILETGGPTGELFF.

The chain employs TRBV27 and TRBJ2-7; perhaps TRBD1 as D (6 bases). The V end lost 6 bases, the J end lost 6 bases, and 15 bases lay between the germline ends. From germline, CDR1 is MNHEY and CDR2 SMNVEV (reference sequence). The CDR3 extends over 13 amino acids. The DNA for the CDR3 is TGTGCCAGCAGGACTACAGGGAGAGGCGAGCAGTACTTC. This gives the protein CASRTTGRGEQYF.

CDR3 amino acids: CASRIGQEQYF. CDR3 nucleotides: TGTGCCAGCAGAATTGGACAGGAGCAGTACTTC. V is TRBV6-1 and J is TRBJ2-7; D is perhaps TRBD1 (6 bases). Germline values: CDR1 MNHNS, CDR2 SASEGT. This CDR3 region has 11 residues. The ends were cut back, 6 bases at V and 7 bases at J, with 10 bases in the middle.

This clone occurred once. The CDR3 loop reads CASSLIGGLYNEQFF. CDR3 in DNA: TGCGCCAGCAGCTTGATAGGGGGCCTCTACAATGAGCAGTTCTTC. V is TRBV5-1 and J is TRBJ2-1, with 7 bases that match TRBD1. V lost 1 base, J lost 3 bases, and 4 bases stayed unmatched. Germline V gene data show CDR1 as SGHRS and CDR2 as YFSETQ. The CDR3 covers 15 residues.

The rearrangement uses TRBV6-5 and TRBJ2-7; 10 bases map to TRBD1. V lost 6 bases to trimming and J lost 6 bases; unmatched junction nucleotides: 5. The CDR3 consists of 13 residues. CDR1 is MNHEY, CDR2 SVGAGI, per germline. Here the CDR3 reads CASRDRGLGEQYF. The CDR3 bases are TGTGCCAGCAGAGACAGGGGGCTGGGCGAGCAGTACTTC.

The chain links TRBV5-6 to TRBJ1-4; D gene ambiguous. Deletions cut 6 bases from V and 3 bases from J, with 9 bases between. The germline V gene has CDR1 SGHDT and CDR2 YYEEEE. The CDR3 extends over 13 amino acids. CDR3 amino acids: CASTRGPNEKLFF. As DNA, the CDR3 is TGTGCCAGCACCCGTGGACCTAATGAAAAACTGTTTTTT.